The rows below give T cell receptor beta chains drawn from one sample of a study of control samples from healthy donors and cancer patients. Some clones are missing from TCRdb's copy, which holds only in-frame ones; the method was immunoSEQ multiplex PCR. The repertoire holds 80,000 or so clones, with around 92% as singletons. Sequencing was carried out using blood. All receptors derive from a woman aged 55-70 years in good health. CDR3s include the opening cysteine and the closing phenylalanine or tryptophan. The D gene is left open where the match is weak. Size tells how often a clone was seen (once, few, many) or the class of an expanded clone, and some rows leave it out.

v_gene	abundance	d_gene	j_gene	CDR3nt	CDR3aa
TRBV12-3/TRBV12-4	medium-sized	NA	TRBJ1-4	TGTGCCAGCAGTTTCGGGGGGGCGGAATCGAGGATTTTT	CASSFGGAESRIF
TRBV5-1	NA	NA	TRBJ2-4	TGCGCCAGCAGCTTCGAGGGGTATGGAAACATTCAGTACTTC	CASSFEGYGNIQYF
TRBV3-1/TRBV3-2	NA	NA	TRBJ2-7	TGTGCCAGCAGCCAAGCCACCATGGTCTACGAGCAGTACTTC	CASSQATMVYEQYF
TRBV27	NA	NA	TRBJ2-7	TGTGCCAGCAGTTTCTCTCAGGAGCAGTACTTC	CASSFSQEQYF
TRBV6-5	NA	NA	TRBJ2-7	TGTGCCAGCAGAGAGGTGTACGAGCAGTACTTC	CASREVYEQYF
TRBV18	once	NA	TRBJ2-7	TGTGCCAGCTCACCACCTCAGCGAAGCTCCTACGAGCAGTACTTC	CASSPPQRSSYEQYF
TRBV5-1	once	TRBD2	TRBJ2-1	TGCGCCAGCAGCTTACCTAGCGGAACCTACAATGAGCAGTTCTTC	CASSLPSGTYNEQFF
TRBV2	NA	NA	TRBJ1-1	TGTGCCAGCAGTGAATGGACCGAAAACACTGAAGCTTTCTTT	CASSEWTENTEAFF
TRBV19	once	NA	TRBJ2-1	TGTGCCAGTAGTTCAGGGGCTAGAGGGAATGAGCAGTTCTTC	CASSSGARGNEQFF
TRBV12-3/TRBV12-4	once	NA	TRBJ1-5	TGTGCCAGCAGTCTCGGGGACCAGCCCCAGCATTTT	CASSLGDQPQHF
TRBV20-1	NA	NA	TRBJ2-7	TGCAGTGCTAGAGCAGTATACGAGCAGTACTTC	CSARAVYEQYF